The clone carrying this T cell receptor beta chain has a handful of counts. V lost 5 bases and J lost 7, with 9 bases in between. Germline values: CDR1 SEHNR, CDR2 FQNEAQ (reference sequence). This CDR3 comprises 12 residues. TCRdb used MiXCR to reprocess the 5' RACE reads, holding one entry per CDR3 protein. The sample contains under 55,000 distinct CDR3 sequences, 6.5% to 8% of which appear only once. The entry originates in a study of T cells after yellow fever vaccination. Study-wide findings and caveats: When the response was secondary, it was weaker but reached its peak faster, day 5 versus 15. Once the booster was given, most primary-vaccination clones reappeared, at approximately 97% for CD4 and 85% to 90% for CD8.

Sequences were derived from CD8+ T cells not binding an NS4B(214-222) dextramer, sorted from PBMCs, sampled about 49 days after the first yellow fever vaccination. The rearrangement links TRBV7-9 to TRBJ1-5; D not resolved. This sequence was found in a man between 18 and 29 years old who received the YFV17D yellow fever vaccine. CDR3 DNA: TGTGCCAGCAGCGCCGGCGGACAGCCCCAGCATTTT. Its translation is CASSAGGQPQHF.